One sample yielded the 12 T cell receptor beta chains listed below, sequenced in a study of blood T cell repertoires in COVID-19. Libraries were prepared by immunoSEQ multiplex PCR; TCRdb keeps only in-frame clonotypes and omits some of them. The repertoire has approximately 210,000 clones, around 87% of them found once; the top ten carry approximately 2.2%. The material sequenced was PBMCs or T cells enriched from blood (not recorded which). The origin of the receptors is a woman younger than 45 who had recovered from COVID-19.

The rearrangement links TRBV27 to TRBJ1-2; maybe TRBD1 (6 bases). Germline CDR1 and CDR2: MNHEY and SMNVEV (reference sequence). V was clipped by 6 bases and J by 6 bases, with 14 bases between them. This CDR3 is built from 13 residues. The CDR3 DNA follows: TGTGCCAGCAGCTTTAGACAGGAGCATGGCTACACCTTC. Encoded protein: CASSFRQEHGYTF.

V usage is TRBV19 and J usage is TRBJ2-3; 10 bases are a match to TRBD2. Germline-derived CDR1 and CDR2 are LNHDA and SQIVND (reference sequence). This CDR3 comprises 14 residues. With 9 bases clipped from V and 6 bases from J, the junction kept 9 bases outside the gene matches. The CDR3 region has the DNA TGTGCCAGCACTCCTGGGACTAGCGTGGATACGCAGTATTTT. Translation gives CASTPGTSVDTQYF.

In DNA form, the CDR3 reads TGTGCCAAGAGCCTGGGCCACACTGAAGCTTTCTTT. Encoded protein: CAKSLGHTEAFF. The rearrangement links TRBV19 to TRBJ1-1; D is unresolved. CDR3 length: 12 residues. Germline lookup yields CDR1 LNHDA and CDR2 SQIVND (reference sequence). The V end lost 10 bases, the J end lost 3 bases, and 12 bases lay between the germline ends.

This rearrangement joins TRBV30 to TRBJ2-7, with 7 positions matching TRBD1. The CDR3 has 11 amino acids. Germline V gene lookup returns CDR1 GTSNPN and CDR2 SVGIG (reference sequence). V dropped 3 bases and J dropped 10; count of bases not matched to a gene: 6. As DNA, the CDR3 is TGTGCCTGGAGCCTGTACAGGGGCCAGTACTTC. Its translation: CAWSLYRGQYF.

The CDR3 coding sequence is TGTGCCATCAGTGAGGGGCAGAACTATGGCTACACCTTC. Its protein is CAISEGQNYGYTF. This chain uses TRBV10-3 with TRBJ1-2; unclear D gene. V dropped 2 bases and J dropped 2 bases, with 6 bases sitting between them. The germline gives CDR1 ENHRY, CDR2 SYGVKD. The CDR3 extends over 13 amino acids.

The chain links TRBV6-2 or TRBV6-3 to TRBJ2-1; 11 nucleotides align to TRBD2. CDR3 size: 14 residues. J lost 6 bases, V lost 6 bases, and 4 bases had no gene match. The V gene's germline CDR1 is MNHEY and CDR2 SVGEGT. In nucleotides, the CDR3 is TGTGCCAGCAGCCCCGGGACTAGCGGCAATGAGCAGTTCTTC. It yields the protein CASSPGTSGNEQFF.

This clone was observed a few times. V and J are TRBV6-2 or TRBV6-3 and TRBJ2-1; TRBD2 agrees at 14 bases. The germline V gene has CDR1 MNHEY and CDR2 SVGEGT. This CDR3 contains 15 residues. Trimming at V came to 5 bases and at J to 8 bases, leaving 5 bases not matched to a gene. This CDR3 is CASSPGTSGSYEQFF. The CDR3 DNA follows: TGTGCCAGCAGTCCCGGGACTAGCGGGAGCTATGAGCAGTTCTTC.

The chain links TRBV24-1 to TRBJ1-5, with 8 bases matching TRBD1. Per the germline V gene, CDR1 is KGHDR and CDR2 is SFDVKD. The J segment lost 2 bases and the V segment lost 9 bases, leaving 11 bases of the junction unmatched. The CDR3 runs to 16 residues. The CDR3 loop reads CATQKTGVGGNQPQHF. CDR3 DNA: TGTGCCACCCAGAAGACAGGGGTTGGCGGCAATCAGCCCCAGCATTTT.

This sequence joins TRBV13 and TRBJ1-5; D remains unclear. The CDR3 consists of 15 residues. The germline CDR1 and CDR2 sequences are PRHDT and FYEKMQ (reference sequence). The V end was cut by 5 bases, the J end by 0 bases, with 11 bases between. This chain's CDR3 is CASSLGRGSNQPQHF. DNA for the CDR3: TGTGCCAGCAGCCTCGGACGGGGTAGCAATCAGCCCCAGCATTTT.

V gene TRBV30 combines with J gene TRBJ1-2; 10 positions agree with TRBD1. V shed 5 bases and J 8 bases; nucleotides not matched to a gene: 2. Germline lookup yields CDR1 GTSNPN and CDR2 SVGIG (reference sequence). The CDR3 loop spans 11 amino acids. CDR3 region: CAWGTGAGYTF. The CDR3 nucleotides read TGTGCCTGGGGGACAGGGGCCGGCTACACCTTC.

This clone has just one count. The chain uses TRBV5-4 and TRBJ1-1; D may be TRBD1 (6 bases). Germline CDR1 and CDR2: SGHNT and YYREEE (reference sequence). This CDR3 region has 14 residues. The ends were cut back, 2 bases at V and 6 bases at J, with 14 bases in the middle. This CDR3 reads CASSLGTLWAEAFF. CDR3 bases: TGTGCCAGCAGCTTAGGGACACTCTGGGCTGAAGCTTTCTTT. The full variable domain, in which reference TRBV5-4 and TRBJ1-1 provide the parts outside the CDR3, is ETGVTQSPTHLIKTRGQQVTLRCSSQSGHNTVSWYQQALGQGPQFIFQYYREEENGRGNFPPRFSGLQFPNYSSELNVNALELDDSALYLCASSLGTLWAEAFFGQGTRLTVV.

V usage is TRBV4-1 and J usage is TRBJ2-3; 8 nucleotides line up with TRBD2. Germline trimming cut 3 bases from V and 6 bases from J; bases unmatched to any gene: 11. Germline V CDR1 and CDR2: MGHRA, YSYEKL. The length of the CDR3 is 16 residues. Here the CDR3 reads CASSHSLRGAADTQYF. Here the CDR3 DNA reads TGCGCCAGCAGCCACAGCCTGCGGGGGGCTGCGGATACGCAGTATTTT.